The T cell receptor beta chain under discussion was sequenced for a study of blood T cell repertoires in COVID-19. Losses at the gene ends were 3 bases for V and 6 bases for J; bases not matched to a gene: 7. The CDR3 consists of 14 residues. Some clones are missing from TCRdb's copy, which holds only in-frame ones; the method was immunoSEQ multiplex PCR. The data contain about 120,000 clones, 85% to 90% of them singletons. This TCR came from a woman in her forties or fifties with acute or convalescent COVID-19. The chain uses TRBV23-1 and TRBJ1-2; 7 bases map to TRBD1. TRBV23-1 is classed as an ORF, of uncertain function. Sequencing used peripheral blood. CDR3 sequence: CASSHTGAGDGYTF. CDR3 nucleotide sequence: TGCGCCAGCAGTCATACAGGGGCGGGTGATGGCTACACCTTC.